One and the same sample provided the 5 T cell receptor beta chains below, sequenced in a study of T cells in Graves' hyperthyroidism and ophthalmopathy. RNA transcripts gave rise to amplified TCR beta CDR3 regions. The HTBI primer set was used in a first-round RT-PCR of the TCR CDR3. TCRdb re-analysed the multiplex PCR reads in MiXCR, keeping a single row per CDR3 protein. Found here are under 550,000 distinct CDR3 sequences, nearly 20% of them singletons; the top ten hold about 50%. The sample was blood. Receptor source: a man aged 40-49 years with Graves' ophthalmopathy.

This clonotype turned up a few times. J is TRBJ2-5 and V is TRBV7-9; D unresolved. Trimming took 5 bases from V and 3 from J, leaving 7 bases between them. In germline, CDR1 is SEHNR, CDR2 FQNEAQ (reference sequence). The CDR3 covers 12 residues. The CDR3 reads CASSDSKETQYF. The CDR3 DNA reads as TGTGCCAGCAGCGATTCAAAAGAGACCCAGTACTTC.

This clonotype appeared many times. Compared with germline, one end of the junction differs, possibly owing to a read error. CDR3 loop: CASSPDRLNTEAFF. The CDR3 region has the DNA TGTGCCAGCAGCCCCGACAGGTTGAACACTGAAGCTTTCTTT. V and J are TRBV5-1 and TRBJ1-1, with a weak D call TRBD1 (6 bases). There are 14 residues in the CDR3. Germline V gene data show CDR1 as SGHRS and CDR2 as YFSETQ. Complete variable domain (other parts from reference TRBV5-1 and TRBJ1-1): KAGVTQTPRYLIKTRGQQVTLSCSPISGHRSVSWYQQTPGQGLQFLFEYFSETQRNKGNFPGRFSGRQFSNSRSEMNVSTLELGDSALYLCASSPDRLNTEAFFGQGTRLTVV.

In this sample, this clonotype turned up many times. The CDR3 here is CSARDLVAGAGETQYF. CDR3 nucleotides: TGCAGTGCTAGAGATCTGGTAGCGGGAGCTGGGGAGACCCAGTACTTC. This chain connects TRBV20-1 to TRBJ2-5; 9 nucleotides agree with TRBD2. J gave up 5 bases and V 0 bases, and 10 bases lay outside the gene matches. This CDR3 spans 16 amino acids. Germline V gene sequence: CDR1 DFQATT, CDR2 SNEGSKA (reference sequence).

The rearrangement links TRBV20-1 to TRBJ2-3, with 10 positions matching TRBD2. The CDR3 contains 15 residues. Germline trimming cut 3 bases from V and 6 bases from J; bases unmatched to any gene: 9. Germline values: CDR1 DFQATT, CDR2 SNEGSKA (reference sequence). CDR3 nucleotide sequence: TGCAGTGCTAGTAAACTGAGCGGGAGGGCCGATACGCAGTATTTT. This translates into CSASKLSGRADTQYF.

The V and J genes are TRBV20-1 and TRBJ1-1, with 8 bases aligning to TRBD1. This CDR3 has 14 amino acids. Trimming at V came to 5 bases and at J to 1 base, leaving 6 bases not matched to a gene. CDR1 is DFQATT, CDR2 SNEGSKA, per germline (reference sequence). DNA for the CDR3: TGCAGTGCTGCTCAACAGGGGGGGAACACTGAAGCTTTCTTT. Its translation: CSAAQQGGNTEAFF.